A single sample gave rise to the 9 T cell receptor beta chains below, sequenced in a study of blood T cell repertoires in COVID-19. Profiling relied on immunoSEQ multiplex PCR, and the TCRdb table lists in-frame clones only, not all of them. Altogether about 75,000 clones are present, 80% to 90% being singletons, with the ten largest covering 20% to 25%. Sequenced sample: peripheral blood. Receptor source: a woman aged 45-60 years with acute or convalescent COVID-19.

CDR3 DNA: TGCAGCGTTGAGGCTCACAGACTAAACACTGAAGCTTTCTTT. This translates into CSVEAHRLNTEAFF. The chain joins TRBV29-1 to TRBJ1-1; D not certain. Germline CDR1 is SQVTM and CDR2 is ANQGSEA. This CDR3 comprises 14 residues. Trimming cost V 3 bases and J 2 bases, with 13 bases left between them.

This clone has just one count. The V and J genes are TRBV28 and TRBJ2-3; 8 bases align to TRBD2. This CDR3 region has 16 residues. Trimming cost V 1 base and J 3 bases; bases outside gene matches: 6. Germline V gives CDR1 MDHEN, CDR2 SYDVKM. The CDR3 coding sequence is TGTGCCAGCAGTTTATTACTAGCGGAGGGGACAGATACGCAGTATTTT. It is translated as CASSLLLAEGTDTQYF.

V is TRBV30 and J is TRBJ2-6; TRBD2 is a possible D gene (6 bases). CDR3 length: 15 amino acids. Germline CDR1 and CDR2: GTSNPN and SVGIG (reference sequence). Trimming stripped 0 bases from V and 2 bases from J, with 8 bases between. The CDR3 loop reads CAWSVGGAGANVLTF. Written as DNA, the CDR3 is TGTGCCTGGAGTGTAGGCGGGGCTGGGGCCAACGTCCTGACTTTC.

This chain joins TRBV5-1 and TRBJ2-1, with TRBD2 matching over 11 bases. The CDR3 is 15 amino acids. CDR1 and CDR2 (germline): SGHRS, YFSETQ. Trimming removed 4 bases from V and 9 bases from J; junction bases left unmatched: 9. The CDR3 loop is CASSLSGGDVGEQFF. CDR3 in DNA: TGCGCCAGCAGCCTTAGCGGGGGGGACGTCGGTGAGCAGTTCTTC. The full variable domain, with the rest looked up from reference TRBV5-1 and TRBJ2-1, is KAGVTQTPRYLIKTRGQQVTLSCSPISGHRSVSWYQQTPGQGLQFLFEYFSETQRNKGNFPGRFSGRQFSNSRSEMNVSTLELGDSALYLCASSLSGGDVGEQFFGPGTRLTVL.

CDR3 bases: TGCAGACCGGACAGGGCTCCCCAAGAGACCCAGTACTTC. It is translated as CRPDRAPQETQYF. The V and J genes are TRBV29-1 and TRBJ2-5, with 8 bases lining up with TRBD1. The CDR3 length is 13 residues. The germline V gene encodes CDR1 SQVTM and CDR2 ANQGSEA.

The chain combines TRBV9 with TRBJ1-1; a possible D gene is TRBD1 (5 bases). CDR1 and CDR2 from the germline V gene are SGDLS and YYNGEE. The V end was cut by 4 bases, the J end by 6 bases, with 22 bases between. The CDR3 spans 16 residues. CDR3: CASSQGEGGLWAEAFF. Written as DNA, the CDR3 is TGTGCCAGCAGCCAAGGGGAGGGTGGCCTATGGGCTGAAGCTTTCTTT.

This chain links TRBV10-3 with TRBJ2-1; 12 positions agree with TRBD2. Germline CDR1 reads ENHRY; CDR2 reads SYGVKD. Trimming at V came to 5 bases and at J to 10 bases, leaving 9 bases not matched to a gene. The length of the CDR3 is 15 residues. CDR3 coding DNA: TGTGCCATCAGTCCGACTAGCGGGGGTCACTTAGAGCAGTTCTTC. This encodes CAISPTSGGHLEQFF.

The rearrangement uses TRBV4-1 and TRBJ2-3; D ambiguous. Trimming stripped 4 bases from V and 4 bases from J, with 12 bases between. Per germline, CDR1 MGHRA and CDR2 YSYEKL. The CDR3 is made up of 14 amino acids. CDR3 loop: CASSLEQAADTQYF. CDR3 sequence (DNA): TGCGCCAGCAGCCTAGAGCAAGCCGCAGATACGCAGTATTTT.

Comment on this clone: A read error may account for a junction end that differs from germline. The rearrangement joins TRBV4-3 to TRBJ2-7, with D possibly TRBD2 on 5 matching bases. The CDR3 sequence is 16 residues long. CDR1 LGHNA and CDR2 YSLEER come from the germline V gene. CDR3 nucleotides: TGCGCCAGCAGCCTCCTGGTTACCGGAGGAGGCTACGGGCAGTACTTC. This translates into CASSLLVTGGGYGQYF.